The rows below give T cell receptor beta chains drawn from one sample of a study of blood T cells in healthy people across ages. TCRdb re-derived calls from the 5' RACE reads in MiXCR, one entry per CDR3 protein. The sample comprises about 940,000 distinct CDR3 sequences, roughly 43% of which are singletons, and 13% rests with the top ten. The sequenced material came from blood. The receptors come from a man aged 25 to 45 in good health. The CDR3 runs from the conserved cysteine through the conserved F or W. The order of the fields is V gene, clone size, J gene, D gene, CDR3 protein, CDR3 DNA. A D gene is named only where the DNA matches it firmly. Rows give clone size only sometimes, using once, few, many, or a class for an expanded clone.

V: TRBV12-3/TRBV12-4; size: few; J: TRBJ2-1; D: TRBD2; CDR3: CASITGSGDNNEQFF; DNA: TGTGCCAGCATCACTGGTAGCGGGGACAACAATGAGCAGTTCTTC
V: TRBV20-1; size: NA; J: TRBJ2-1; D: TRBD1; CDR3: CSAPGQGIYNEQFF; DNA: TGCAGTGCACCGGGACAGGGGATATACAATGAGCAGTTCTTC
V: TRBV7-2; size: NA; J: TRBJ1-6; D: NA; CDR3: CASRVAHLNSPLHF; DNA: TGTGCCAGCAGGGTGGCACACCTTAATTCACCCCTCCACTTT
V: TRBV4-3; size: NA; J: TRBJ1-4; D: NA; CDR3: CASSQEGREKLFF; DNA: TGCGCCAGCAGCCAAGAGGGGCGGGAAAAACTGTTTTTT
V: TRBV27; size: few; J: TRBJ1-2; D: NA; CDR3: CASSPYAGYGYTF; DNA: TGTGCCAGCAGCCCGTATGCGGGCTATGGCTACACCTTC
V: TRBV9; size: NA; J: TRBJ2-3; D: NA; CDR3: CASSVGLVPDTQYF; DNA: TGTGCCAGCAGCGTGGGACTGGTGCCAGATACGCAGTATTTT
V: TRBV11-2; size: NA; J: TRBJ2-5; D: TRBD2; CDR3: CASSLVSGGPVTQYF; DNA: TGTGCCAGCAGCTTAGTAAGCGGGGGACCCGTTACCCAGTACTTC
V: TRBV7-3; size: few; J: TRBJ2-2; D: NA; CDR3: CASSSAGATNTGELFF; DNA: TGTGCCAGCAGCTCTGCAGGGGCAACGAACACCGGGGAGCTGTTTTTT
V: TRBV2; size: once; J: TRBJ2-1; D: TRBD2; CDR3: CANSQLAGAYNEQFF; DNA: TGTGCCAACAGTCAACTAGCGGGGGCCTACAATGAGCAGTTCTTC
V: TRBV4-1; size: NA; J: TRBJ2-7; D: TRBD2; CDR3: CASSGTSGAGEQYF; DNA: TGCGCCAGCAGCGGAACTAGCGGGGCAGGCGAGCAGTACTTC
V: TRBV7-2; size: once; J: TRBJ2-5; D: NA; CDR3: CASSLEQGRDQETQYF; DNA: TGTGCCAGCAGCTTAGAACAGGGAAGGGACCAAGAGACCCAGTACTTC
V: TRBV5-8; size: few; J: TRBJ2-7; D: NA; CDR3: CASSQVVEQYF; DNA: TGTGCCAGCAGCCAGGTAGTGGAGCAGTACTTC
V: TRBV28; size: NA; J: TRBJ1-1; D: TRBD1; CDR3: CAVRGQMGTEAFF; DNA: TGTGCCGTGAGGGGACAGATGGGTACTGAAGCTTTCTTT
V: TRBV5-4; size: few; J: TRBJ2-1; D: NA; CDR3: CASSFGTRVNEQFF; DNA: TGTGCCAGCAGCTTCGGTACCCGTGTAAATGAGCAGTTCTTC
V: TRBV12-3/TRBV12-4; size: NA; J: TRBJ2-3; D: TRBD2; CDR3: CASSWARRSGLADVEYF; DNA: TGTGCCAGCAGTTGGGCAAGGCGTAGCGGGTTAGCAGATGTGGAGTATTTT
V: TRBV20-1; size: few; J: TRBJ2-5; D: NA; CDR3: CSAVQSQETQYF; DNA: TGCAGTGCTGTACAATCACAAGAGACCCAGTACTTC
V: TRBV20-1; size: few; J: TRBJ1-2; D: NA; CDR3: CSAQIMLSGGYTF; DNA: TGCAGTGCTCAGATCATGCTATCGGGTGGCTACACCTTC
V: TRBV20-1; size: NA; J: TRBJ1-5; D: NA; CDR3: CSARPPGGYQPQHF; DNA: TGCAGTGCTCGCCCCCCCGGGGGGTATCAGCCCCAGCATTTT
V: TRBV3-1; size: NA; J: TRBJ2-4; D: NA; CDR3: CASSLHGMTGLAKNIQYF; DNA: TGTGCCAGCAGCCTACATGGTATGACTGGTTTAGCCAAAAACATTCAGTACTTC
V: TRBV29-1; size: NA; J: TRBJ1-2; D: TRBD1; CDR3: CSVLDRGRNYGYTF; DNA: TGCAGCGTTCTCGACAGGGGGCGGAACTATGGCTACACCTTC
V: TRBV6-1; size: NA; J: TRBJ2-1; D: NA; CDR3: CASSESRDEQFF; DNA: TGTGCCAGCAGTGAAAGCCGGGACGAGCAGTTCTTC
V: TRBV2; size: NA; J: TRBJ2-5; D: NA; CDR3: CASSEGQSPGEQYF; DNA: TGTGCCAGCAGTGAAGGACAGTCGCCGGGGGAGCAGTACTTC
V: TRBV5-1; size: NA; J: TRBJ2-1; D: NA; CDR3: CASQQNNEQFF; DNA: TGCGCCAGTCAACAGAACAATGAGCAGTTCTTC
V: TRBV7-2; size: once; J: TRBJ1-5; D: NA; CDR3: CASSQHGNQPQHF; DNA: TGTGCCAGCAGCCAACACGGCAATCAGCCCCAGCATTTT
V: TRBV29-1; size: NA; J: TRBJ1-2; D: NA; CDR3: CSGGSLGGVNYGYTF; DNA: TGCAGCGGGGGATCCCTGGGCGGGGTGAACTATGGCTACACCTTC
V: TRBV10-3; size: NA; J: TRBJ1-5; D: NA; CDR3: CAIRGDSNQPQHF; DNA: TGTGCCATCAGGGGGGATAGCAATCAGCCCCAGCATTTT
V: TRBV20-1; size: NA; J: TRBJ1-1; D: TRBD1; CDR3: CSARVQGALGTEAFF; DNA: TGCAGTGCTAGAGTACAGGGGGCGCTGGGCACTGAAGCTTTCTTT
V: TRBV4-1; size: few; J: TRBJ1-2; D: NA; CDR3: CASSQGPGVNYGYTF; DNA: TGCGCCAGCAGCCAAGGGCCAGGGGTTAACTATGGCTACACCTTC
V: TRBV4-1; size: few; J: TRBJ2-5; D: TRBD1; CDR3: CASRRQGRGETQYF; DNA: TGCGCCAGCAGAAGACAGGGTAGAGGAGAGACCCAGTACTTC
V: TRBV6-1; size: few; J: TRBJ2-7; D: NA; CDR3: CASRPNSYEQYF; DNA: TGTGCCAGCAGGCCTAACTCCTACGAGCAGTACTTC
V: TRBV7-9; size: NA; J: TRBJ1-6; D: NA; CDR3: CASSLRADGPLHF; DNA: TGTGCCAGCAGTCTTCGGGCAGACGGACCCCTCCACTTT
V: TRBV12-3/TRBV12-4; size: NA; J: TRBJ2-7; D: NA; CDR3: CASSFPQGGGFEAQYF; DNA: TGTGCCAGCAGTTTCCCCCAGGGGGGGGGTTTTGAGGCCCAGTACTTC
V: TRBV5-6; size: few; J: TRBJ2-5; D: TRBD1; CDR3: CASSLQGALETQYF; DNA: TGTGCCAGCAGTTTACAGGGGGCTTTAGAGACCCAGTACTTC
V: TRBV4-2; size: NA; J: TRBJ1-1; D: NA; CDR3: CASSQGGGFNTEAFF; DNA: TGTGCCAGCAGCCAAGGAGGGGGGTTTAACACTGAAGCTTTCTTT
V: TRBV4-3; size: NA; J: TRBJ2-1; D: TRBD2; CDR3: CASSQVMGGAGGLDNEQFF; DNA: TGCGCCAGCAGCCAAGTGATGGGCGGAGCGGGGGGACTTGACAATGAGCAGTTCTTC
V: TRBV7-2; size: few; J: TRBJ2-5; D: NA; CDR3: CASSLKGWGQGQETQYF; DNA: TGTGCCAGCAGCTTAAAGGGATGGGGGCAAGGGCAAGAGACCCAGTACTTC
V: TRBV28; size: few; J: TRBJ2-5; D: NA; CDR3: CASSPLLAQYF; DNA: TGTGCCAGCAGTCCCCTGCTAGCCCAGTACTTC
V: TRBV20-1; size: few; J: TRBJ2-5; D: NA; CDR3: CSAREGRSQKETQYF; DNA: TGCAGTGCTAGAGAAGGGAGAAGTCAGAAAGAGACCCAGTACTTC
V: TRBV7-9; size: NA; J: TRBJ1-3; D: NA; CDR3: CASSQAGDGNTIYF; DNA: TGTGCCAGCAGCCAAGCAGGGGACGGAAACACCATATATTTT
V: TRBV27; size: NA; J: TRBJ2-7; D: TRBD2; CDR3: CASSLYSGGTYEQYF; DNA: TGTGCCAGCAGTTTATATTCGGGGGGGACCTACGAGCAGTACTTC
V: TRBV29-1; size: NA; J: TRBJ2-7; D: TRBD2; CDR3: CSVGTSGGYEQYF; DNA: TGCAGCGTGGGGACTAGCGGGGGTTACGAGCAGTACTTC
V: TRBV20-1; size: NA; J: TRBJ2-3; D: TRBD2; CDR3: CSARRASGTTDTQYF; DNA: TGCAGTGCTAGGCGGGCTAGCGGGACCACAGATACGCAGTATTTT
V: TRBV5-6; size: few; J: TRBJ2-1; D: TRBD2; CDR3: CASSDDLAGGYNEQFF; DNA: TGTGCCAGCAGCGACGACCTAGCGGGGGGGTACAATGAGCAGTTCTTC
V: TRBV4-3; size: NA; J: TRBJ2-5; D: TRBD2; CDR3: CASSQGPAGVTQETQYF; DNA: TGCGCCAGCAGCCAAGGCCCAGCGGGAGTAACCCAAGAGACCCAGTACTTC
V: TRBV20-1; size: NA; J: TRBJ2-2; D: TRBD2; CDR3: CSAKNPGLANTGELFF; DNA: TGCAGTGCTAAGAATCCGGGACTAGCGAACACCGGGGAGCTGTTTTTT
V: TRBV27; size: few; J: TRBJ2-7; D: NA; CDR3: CASRNQGFHEQYF; DNA: TGTGCCAGCAGAAACCAGGGGTTCCACGAGCAGTACTTC
V: TRBV4-2; size: few; J: TRBJ1-1; D: NA; CDR3: CASSHVITLNTEAFF; DNA: TGTGCCAGCAGCCACGTGATTACCTTGAACACTGAAGCTTTCTTT
V: TRBV7-3; size: few; J: TRBJ1-1; D: NA; CDR3: CASSPGAGDTEAFF; DNA: TGTGCCAGCAGCCCGGGGGCAGGGGACACTGAAGCTTTCTTT
V: TRBV6-2/TRBV6-3; size: NA; J: TRBJ1-2; D: NA; CDR3: CASSPAIRDYGYTF; DNA: TGTGCCAGCAGCCCCGCTATCAGGGACTATGGCTACACCTTC
V: TRBV24-1; size: NA; J: TRBJ2-5; D: NA; CDR3: CATSDLQSSETQYF; DNA: TGTGCCACCAGTGACCTTCAGAGTTCAGAGACCCAGTACTTC
V: TRBV4-1; size: few; J: TRBJ2-7; D: NA; CDR3: CASSQDWADNYEQYF; DNA: TGCGCCAGCAGCCAAGATTGGGCCGACAACTACGAGCAGTACTTC
V: TRBV20-1; size: few; J: TRBJ2-7; D: NA; CDR3: CSASGLSVYEQYF; DNA: TGCAGTGCTAGTGGACTAAGTGTCTACGAGCAGTACTTC
V: TRBV20-1; size: once; J: TRBJ1-1; D: NA; CDR3: CSARRSGNTEAFF; DNA: TGCAGTGCTAGGCGGTCGGGGAACACTGAAGCTTTCTTT
V: TRBV6-2/TRBV6-3; size: NA; J: TRBJ2-7; D: NA; CDR3: CASSYPSFYEQYF; DNA: TGTGCCAGCAGTTACCCTTCCTTCTACGAGCAGTACTTC